These 21 T cell receptor beta chains were all obtained from the same sample, sequenced in a study of T cell responses to AZD1222 COVID-19 vaccine. Profiled with immunoSEQ multiplex PCR; TCRdb holds only in-frame clones, not every one. The table records tens of thousands of clones, 83% of them present only once. This material consisted of peripheral blood, taken on day 0 of AZD1222 vaccination. These receptors were collected from an adult in good health.

The rearrangement uses TRBV28 and TRBJ1-1, with 7 bases matching TRBD1. The CDR3 is made up of 17 amino acids. The V gene end was trimmed by 5 bases and the J gene end by 0 bases; junction bases not matched to a gene: 12. The germline V gene has CDR1 MDHEN and CDR2 SYDVKM. CDR3 in amino acids: CASSPPPDRSLNTEAFF. For the CDR3, the DNA is TGTGCCAGCAGTCCCCCTCCGGACAGGTCTCTGAACACTGAAGCTTTCTTT.

The chain carries TRBV9 and TRBJ1-5; D gene unclear. The V gene lost 2 bases and the J gene lost 0 bases, with 3 bases spanning the gap. The CDR3 extends over 13 amino acids. The germline V gene encodes CDR1 SGDLS and CDR2 YYNGEE. CDR3 bases: TGTGCCAGCAGCGTTTCTAGCAATCAGCCCCAGCATTTT. Translated: CASSVSSNQPQHF.

This clone was seen a few times. The chain carries TRBV19 and TRBJ2-1, with TRBD2 matching 7 bases. Per the germline V gene, CDR1 is LNHDA and CDR2 is SQIVND (reference sequence). V lost 3 bases and J lost 6; bases outside the gene matches: 8. This CDR3 is built from 15 residues. The CDR3 DNA follows: TGTGCCAGTAGTATGCCTGGGCTAGCGGTCAATGAGCAGTTCTTC. Translated: CASSMPGLAVNEQFF.

The rearrangement links TRBV5-4 to TRBJ2-1; 16 bases agree with TRBD2. The J segment lost 1 base and the V segment lost 5 bases, leaving 9 bases of the junction unmatched. The germline CDR1 and CDR2 sequences are SGHNT and YYREEE (reference sequence). The CDR3 runs to 19 residues. CDR3 sequence (DNA): TGTGCCAGCAGTCCCGGGACTAGCGGGGGGGCGTCGTCCTACAATGAGCAGTTCTTC. Encoded protein: CASSPGTSGGASSYNEQFF.

The chain employs TRBV29-1 and TRBJ2-1, with D unclear. This CDR3 is 11 amino acids long. V dropped 0 bases and J dropped 10 bases, with 7 bases sitting between them. Germline V gene data show CDR1 as SQVTM and CDR2 as ANQGSEA. The CDR3 DNA reads TGCAGCGTTGAAGAGGCTCGGGAGCAGTTCTTC. Translating it yields CSVEEAREQFF.

V and J are TRBV15 and TRBJ1-5, with D perhaps TRBD1 (5 bases). V shed 1 base and J shed 6 bases, with 13 bases lying between them. The CDR3 has 15 residues. Germline CDR1 is LNHNV and CDR2 is YYDKDF (reference sequence). Here the CDR3 DNA reads TGTGCCACCAGCAGAGTTTCCGGGGGAACTCAGCCCCAGCATTTT. Its translation: CATSRVSGGTQPQHF.

CDR3 sequence (DNA): TGTGCCTGGAGTGTCAAGCCGGGACAGGGGTTCCAAGAGACCCAGTACTTC. Translating it yields CAWSVKPGQGFQETQYF. V is TRBV30 and J is TRBJ2-5; 10 nucleotides line up with TRBD1. CDR1 and CDR2 from the germline V gene are GTSNPN and SVGIG (reference sequence). There are 17 residues in the CDR3. The J segment lost 1 base and the V segment lost 0 bases, leaving 8 bases of the junction unmatched.

This chain connects TRBV19 to TRBJ2-3; D is uncertain. This CDR3 contains 14 residues. Germline loops: CDR1 LNHDA, CDR2 SQIVND (reference sequence). Between the trimmed V and J ends, which lost 3 bases and 5 bases, there was a span of 12 bases. CDR3 sequence: CASSISGFRDTQYF. The CDR3 DNA follows: TGTGCCAGTAGTATCTCCGGGTTCAGAGATACGCAGTATTTT. The variable domain in full, completed from reference TRBV19 and TRBJ2-3, reads DGGITQSPKYLFRKEGQNVTLSCEQNLNHDAMYWYRQDPGQGLRLIYYSQIVNDFQKGDIAEGYSVSREKKESFPLTVTSAQKNPTAFYLCASSISGFRDTQYFGPGTRLTVL.

This chain connects TRBV3-1 (or the pseudogene TRBV3-2) to TRBJ1-2; 8 nucleotides match TRBD1. The V segment lost 4 bases and the J segment 8 bases; nucleotides outside the gene matches: 6. Germline CDR1 reads LGHDT; CDR2 reads YNNKEL (reference sequence). This CDR3 comprises 13 residues. The CDR3 bases are TGTGCCAGCAGCCTGACAGGGGCGGACGGCTACACCTTC. Its translation is CASSLTGADGYTF.

The rearrangement joins TRBV5-6 to TRBJ2-5, with 9 bases that match TRBD1. CDR1 is SGHDT and CDR2 is YYEEEE in the germline V gene. CDR3 length equals 18 residues. The V and J ends lost 4 bases and 2 bases, in that order; junction bases with no gene match: 15. In nucleotides, the CDR3 is TGTGCCAGCAGCCCGTACAGGGGGCGGGGTTCCCCACAAGAGACCCAGTACTTC. Translated: CASSPYRGRGSPQETQYF.

The genes are TRBV15 and TRBJ2-7, with TRBD1 matching over 7 bases. Germline loops: CDR1 LNHNV, CDR2 YYDKDF (reference sequence). This CDR3 comprises 16 residues. V was pared by 1 base and J by 3 bases, with 9 bases of the junction left unmatched. The CDR3 DNA follows: TGTGCCACCAGCAGAGGTCAGACAGGGAACGGCTACGAGCAGTACTTC. It specifies CATSRGQTGNGYEQYF.

This clone is a singleton in its sample. The J gene is TRBJ1-2, the V gene TRBV4-3; no definite D call. Trimming took 0 bases from V and 6 from J, leaving 14 bases between them. CDR1 LGHNA and CDR2 YSLEER come from the germline V gene. CDR3 length: 15 residues. CDR3 in DNA: TGCGCCAGCAGCCAAGACTGGTCCGGTTCGAATGGCTACACCTTC. Amino acids: CASSQDWSGSNGYTF.

This clone was detected only a few times. This sequence joins TRBV6-5 and TRBJ2-6, with D tentatively TRBD1 (6 bases). V shed 2 bases and J shed 1 base, with 6 bases lying between them. The V gene's germline CDR1 is MNHEY and CDR2 SVGAGI. The CDR3 is 15 amino acids. CDR3 DNA: TGTGCCAGCAGTTACACAGGGTCTGGGGCCAACGTCCTGACTTTC. Protein sequence: CASSYTGSGANVLTF.

The rearrangement joins TRBV3-1 (or the pseudogene TRBV3-2) to TRBJ2-7; a weak D match, TRBD1 (6 bases). Per the germline V gene, CDR1 is LGHDT and CDR2 is YNNKEL (reference sequence). The V and J ends lost 4 bases and 0 bases respectively, with 16 bases between them. The CDR3 contains 16 residues. This CDR3 is CASSLRGQKSSYEQYF. DNA of the CDR3: TGTGCCAGCAGCCTCAGGGGACAAAAGAGCTCCTACGAGCAGTACTTC.

The V call is TRBV27, the J call TRBJ1-1; D unclear. CDR3 length equals 12 residues. Germline CDR1 reads MNHEY; CDR2 reads SMNVEV (reference sequence). V was trimmed by 8 bases and J by 4 bases, leaving 11 bases between them. CDR3 protein: CASGLVGTEAFF. CDR3 in DNA: TGTGCCAGCGGCCTTGTGGGCACTGAAGCTTTCTTT.

The rearrangement uses TRBV4-1 and TRBJ2-3, with unresolved D. The germline V and J ends were trimmed by 0 bases and 4 bases, with 5 bases remaining between them. Germline lookup yields CDR1 MGHRA and CDR2 YSYEKL. This CDR3 comprises 13 residues. Here the CDR3 reads CASSQDLADTQYF. The CDR3 nucleotides are TGCGCCAGCAGCCAAGATCTGGCAGATACGCAGTATTTT.

This chain joins TRBV3-1 (or the pseudogene TRBV3-2) and TRBJ2-2; the match to TRBD1 covers 9 bases. CDR1 and CDR2 (germline): LGHDT, YNNKEL (reference sequence). Trimming removed 3 bases from V and 8 bases from J; junction bases left unmatched: 7. The CDR3 contains 15 residues. In nucleotides, the CDR3 is TGTGCCAGCAGCCATTTCCGGGACAGGGTGGGGGAGCTGTTTTTT. It is translated as CASSHFRDRVGELFF.

The genes are TRBV28 and TRBJ1-2; perhaps TRBD1 as D (6 bases). The germline CDR1 and CDR2 sequences are MDHEN and SYDVKM. The CDR3 consists of 13 residues. The germline V and J ends were trimmed by 7 bases and 5 bases, with 14 bases remaining between them. Here the CDR3 DNA reads TGTGCCAGCACCCGGGACACCAGATATGGCTACACCTTC. Protein: CASTRDTRYGYTF.

The gene calls are TRBV11-2 and TRBJ2-7; D may match TRBD1 or TRBD2 (6 bases each). The V end lost 0 bases, the J end lost 4 bases, and 16 bases lay between the germline ends. There are 16 residues in the CDR3. Germline CDR1 is SGHAT and CDR2 is FQNNGV. This CDR3 reads CASSLDGKGGVYEQYF. In DNA, the CDR3 is TGTGCCAGCAGCTTAGATGGTAAGGGGGGAGTTTACGAGCAGTACTTC.

The gene calls are TRBV6-1 and TRBJ1-6; D unclear. The CDR3 length is 13 residues. CDR1 is MNHNS and CDR2 is SASEGT in the germline V gene. V was trimmed by 2 bases and J by 6 bases, leaving 5 bases between them. The CDR3 protein is CASSEMANSPLHF. As DNA, the CDR3 is TGTGCCAGCAGTGAAATGGCTAATTCACCCCTCCACTTT.

V is TRBV2 and J is TRBJ1-1; tentatively, D is TRBD1 (5 bases). CDR3 size: 16 residues. The germline gives CDR1 SNHLY, CDR2 FYNNEI. Trimming took off 7 bases at V and 2 bases at J, with 20 bases between the two ends. The chain's CDR3 is CASTPSRGAGNTEAFF. The CDR3, as DNA: TGTGCCAGCACCCCTTCCCGGGGCGCCGGAAACACTGAAGCTTTCTTT.